One TCR beta chain is described in this entry. The data were obtained in a study of technical replicates of blood from several donors. This table comes from immunoSEQ multiplex PCR, and its TCRdb copy is limited to in-frame clones, with some not included. Among tens of thousands of clones listed, around 92% were seen once. What was sequenced was T cells isolated from PBMCs. The sequence was collected from a human donor in good health. Some clones in this sample may be carry-over from other donors' samples.

CDR3 in amino acids: CASSIDSGGLYTQYF. CDR3 nucleotides: TGTGCCAGTAGTATCGACAGCGGGGGGTTGTATACGCAGTATTTT. The rearrangement uses TRBV19 and TRBJ2-3; 9 nucleotides align to TRBD2. With V trimmed by 3 bases and J by 7 bases, 8 bases remained unmatched. Germline CDR1 LNHDA, CDR2 SQIVND (reference sequence). This CDR3 contains 15 residues.